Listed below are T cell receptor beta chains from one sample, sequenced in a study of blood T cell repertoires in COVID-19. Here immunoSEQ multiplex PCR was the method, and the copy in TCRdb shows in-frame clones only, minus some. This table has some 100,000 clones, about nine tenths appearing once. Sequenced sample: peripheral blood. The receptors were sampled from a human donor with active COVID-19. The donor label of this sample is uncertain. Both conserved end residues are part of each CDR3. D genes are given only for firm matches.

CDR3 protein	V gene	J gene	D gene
CASSETTGFDGYTF	TRBV10-1	TRBJ1-2	TRBD1
CAISSEGQGNNYGYTF	TRBV10-3	TRBJ1-2	TRBD1
CASSARDRSYQETQYF	TRBV5-6	TRBJ2-5	TRBD1
CASSLYSRLAVTYEQYF	TRBV18	TRBJ2-7	TRBD2
CASSSARTGHSGGYTF	TRBV18	TRBJ1-2	TRBD1
CASIPDRYRNTIYF	TRBV2	TRBJ1-3	TRBD1
CASSRGGGAGNEQFF	TRBV6-5	TRBJ2-1	TRBD2
CASSPGTVHGYTF	TRBV7-9	TRBJ1-2	TRBD1
CASSFPWDRGDTEAFF	TRBV6-2/TRBV6-3	TRBJ1-1	TRBD1
CASSLSGGNGYTF	TRBV5-6	TRBJ1-2	TRBD1
CASSPYSGGGYEQYF	TRBV7-2	TRBJ2-7	TRBD2
CASSLGGAKYNEQFF	TRBV6-6	TRBJ2-1	-
CATSRFDRVHNEQFF	TRBV15	TRBJ2-1	TRBD1
CASSGGDGRPQHF	TRBV9	TRBJ1-5	-
CASSYTDVIAGEETQYF	TRBV13	TRBJ2-5	TRBD2
CASSREPGPRDSPLHF	TRBV4-3	TRBJ1-6	-
CASSWSGEKLFF	TRBV28	TRBJ1-4	-
CASIEQGTKGEGYNEQFF	TRBV27	TRBJ2-1	TRBD1
CASSRSYEQYF	TRBV13	TRBJ2-7	-
CASSVWTVTPEGELFF	TRBV5-8	TRBJ2-2	-
CASSRKAGTTYEQYF	TRBV6-5	TRBJ2-7	TRBD2
CASSRGLATYEQYF	TRBV11-2	TRBJ2-7	TRBD2
CASSQPLVRNTIYF	TRBV4-1	TRBJ1-3	-
CASSESGSYEQYF	TRBV2	TRBJ2-7	-
CASSLTGSSYNEQFF	TRBV7-3	TRBJ2-1	-
CASSGGPGGEQYF	TRBV11-2	TRBJ2-7	-
CASSTTSGGADYEQYF	TRBV7-2	TRBJ2-7	TRBD2
CASSVGLQGAGTGELFF	TRBV9	TRBJ2-2	TRBD1
CASSFGGQGEQFF	TRBV11-3	TRBJ2-1	-
CASSIRSGAGRVNYGYTF	TRBV5-5	TRBJ1-2	-
CASSDLRGGTDF	TRBV7-8	TRBJ2-7	-
CASSLGRSTEAFF	TRBV11-2	TRBJ1-1	-